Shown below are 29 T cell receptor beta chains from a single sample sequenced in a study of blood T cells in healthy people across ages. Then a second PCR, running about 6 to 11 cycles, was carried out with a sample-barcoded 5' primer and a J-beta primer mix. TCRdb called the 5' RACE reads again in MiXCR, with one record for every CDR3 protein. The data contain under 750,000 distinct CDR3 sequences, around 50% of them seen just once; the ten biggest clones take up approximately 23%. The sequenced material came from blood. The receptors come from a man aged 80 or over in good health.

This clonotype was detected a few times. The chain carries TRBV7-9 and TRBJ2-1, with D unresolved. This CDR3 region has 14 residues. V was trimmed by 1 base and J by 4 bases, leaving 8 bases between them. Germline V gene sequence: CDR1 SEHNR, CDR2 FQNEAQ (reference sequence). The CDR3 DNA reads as TGTGCCAGCAGCTTAGGTTGGCAGTACAATGAGCAGTTCTTC. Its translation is CASSLGWQYNEQFF.

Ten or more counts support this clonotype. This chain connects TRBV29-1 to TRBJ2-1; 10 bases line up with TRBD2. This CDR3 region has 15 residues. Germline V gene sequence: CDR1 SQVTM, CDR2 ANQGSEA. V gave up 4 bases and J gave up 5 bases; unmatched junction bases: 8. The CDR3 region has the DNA TGCAGCGTTGCCCAACTAGCGGGAAGGGACAATGAGCAGTTCTTC. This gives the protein CSVAQLAGRDNEQFF.

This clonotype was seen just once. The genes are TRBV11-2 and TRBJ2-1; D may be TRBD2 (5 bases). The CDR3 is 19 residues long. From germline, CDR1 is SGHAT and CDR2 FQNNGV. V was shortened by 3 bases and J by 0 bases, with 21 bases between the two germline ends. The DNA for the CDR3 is TGTGCCAGCAGCTTCAGACTGAGGGTCCCACAGTTCTCCTACAATGAGCAGTTCTTC. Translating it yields CASSFRLRVPQFSYNEQFF.

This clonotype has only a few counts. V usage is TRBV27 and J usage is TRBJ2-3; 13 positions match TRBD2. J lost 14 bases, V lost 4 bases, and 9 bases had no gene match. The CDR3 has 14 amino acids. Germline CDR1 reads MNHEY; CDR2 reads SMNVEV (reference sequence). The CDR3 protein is CASSSIGTSGIGYF. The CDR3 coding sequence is TGTGCCAGCAGTTCAATAGGGACTAGCGGGATAGGGTATTTT.

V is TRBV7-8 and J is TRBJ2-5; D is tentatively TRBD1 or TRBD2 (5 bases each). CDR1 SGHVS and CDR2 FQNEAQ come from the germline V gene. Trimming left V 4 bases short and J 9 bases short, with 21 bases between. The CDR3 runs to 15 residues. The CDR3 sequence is CASSSEGLGPKAQYF. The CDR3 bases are TGTGCCAGCAGCTCGGAAGGCCTGGGACCCAAGGCCCAGTACTTC.

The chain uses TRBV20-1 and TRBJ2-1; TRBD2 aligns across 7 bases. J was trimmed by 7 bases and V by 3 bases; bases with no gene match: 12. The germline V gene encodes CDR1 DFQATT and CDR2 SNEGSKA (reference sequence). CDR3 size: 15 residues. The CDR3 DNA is TGCAGTGCTAGCCCCCCGGTGGTAGCGGGTAATGAGCAGTTCTTC. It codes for CSASPPVVAGNEQFF.

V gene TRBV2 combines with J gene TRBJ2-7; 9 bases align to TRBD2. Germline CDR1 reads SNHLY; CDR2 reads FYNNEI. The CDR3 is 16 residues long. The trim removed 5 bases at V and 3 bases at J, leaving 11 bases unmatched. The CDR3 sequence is CASSKGGSGSLYEQYF. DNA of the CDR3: TGTGCCAGCAGTAAAGGGGGTAGCGGGAGCCTCTACGAGCAGTACTTC.

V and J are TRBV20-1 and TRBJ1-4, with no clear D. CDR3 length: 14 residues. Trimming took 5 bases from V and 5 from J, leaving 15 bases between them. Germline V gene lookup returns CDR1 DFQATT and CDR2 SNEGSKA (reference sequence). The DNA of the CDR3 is TGCAGTGCTTCCAGGCCGCGTCGGAATGAAAAACTGTTTTTT. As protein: CSASRPRRNEKLFF.

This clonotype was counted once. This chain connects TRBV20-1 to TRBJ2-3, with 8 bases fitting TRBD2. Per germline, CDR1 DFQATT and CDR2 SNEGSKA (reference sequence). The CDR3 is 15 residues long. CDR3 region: CSVFVPGTSSDTQYF. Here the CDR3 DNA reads TGCAGCGTGTTTGTACCCGGGACTAGTTCCGATACGCAGTATTTT.

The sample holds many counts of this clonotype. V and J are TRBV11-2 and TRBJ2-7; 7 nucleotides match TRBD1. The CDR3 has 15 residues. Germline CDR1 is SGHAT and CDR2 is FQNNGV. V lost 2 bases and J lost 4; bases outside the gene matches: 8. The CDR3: CASSLMAGGGYEQYF. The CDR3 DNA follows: TGTGCCAGCAGCTTAATGGCAGGGGGTGGTTACGAGCAGTACTTC.

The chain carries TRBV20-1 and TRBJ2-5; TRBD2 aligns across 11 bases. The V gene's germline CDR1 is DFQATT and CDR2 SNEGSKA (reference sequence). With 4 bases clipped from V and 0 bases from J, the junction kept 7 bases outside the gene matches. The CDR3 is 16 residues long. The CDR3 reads CSATPTSGVYQETQYF. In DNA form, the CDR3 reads TGCAGTGCTACCCCGACTAGCGGGGTATACCAAGAGACCCAGTACTTC.

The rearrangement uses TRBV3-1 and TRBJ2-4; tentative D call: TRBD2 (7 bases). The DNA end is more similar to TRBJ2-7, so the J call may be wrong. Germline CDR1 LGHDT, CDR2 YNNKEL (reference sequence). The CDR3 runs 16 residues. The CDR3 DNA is TGTGCCAGCAGCCAAGATCGCGGGGGCGCGTCCTACGAGCAGTACTTC. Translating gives CASSQDRGGASYEQYF.

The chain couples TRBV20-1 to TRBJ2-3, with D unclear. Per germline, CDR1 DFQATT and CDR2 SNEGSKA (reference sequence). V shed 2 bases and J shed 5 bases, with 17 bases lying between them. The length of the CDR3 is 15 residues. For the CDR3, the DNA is TGCAGTGCTAGAAACGTGCGGAGTGAGGTAGATACGCAGTATTTT. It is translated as CSARNVRSEVDTQYF.

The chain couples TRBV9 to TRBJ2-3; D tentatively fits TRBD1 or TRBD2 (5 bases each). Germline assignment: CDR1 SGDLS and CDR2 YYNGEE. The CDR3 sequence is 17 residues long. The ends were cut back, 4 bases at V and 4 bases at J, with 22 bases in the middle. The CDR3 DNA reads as TGTGCCAGCAGCTCTAGGGACCCCTCGGAGTTACCAGATACGCAGTATTTT. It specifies CASSSRDPSELPDTQYF.

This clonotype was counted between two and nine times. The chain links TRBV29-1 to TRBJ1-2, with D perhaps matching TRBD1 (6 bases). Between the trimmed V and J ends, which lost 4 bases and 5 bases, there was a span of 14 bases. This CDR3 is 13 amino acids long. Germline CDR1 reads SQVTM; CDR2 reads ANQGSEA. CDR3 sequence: CSVGGRGVYGYTF. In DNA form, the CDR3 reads TGCAGCGTTGGAGGCAGGGGCGTTTATGGCTACACCTTC.

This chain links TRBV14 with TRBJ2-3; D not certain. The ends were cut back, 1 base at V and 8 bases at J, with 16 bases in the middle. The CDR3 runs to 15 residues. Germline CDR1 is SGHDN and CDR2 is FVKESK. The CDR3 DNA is TGTGCCAGCAGCCAAGGTCCGCTCTCGATTAGTACGCAGTATTTT. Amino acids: CASSQGPLSISTQYF.

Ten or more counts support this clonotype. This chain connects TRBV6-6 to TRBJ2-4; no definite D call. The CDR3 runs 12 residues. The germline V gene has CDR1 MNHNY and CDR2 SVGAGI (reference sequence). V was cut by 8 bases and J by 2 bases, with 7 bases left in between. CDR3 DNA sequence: TGTGCCAGCCAAGGCTCCAAAAACATTCAGTACTTC. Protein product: CASQGSKNIQYF.

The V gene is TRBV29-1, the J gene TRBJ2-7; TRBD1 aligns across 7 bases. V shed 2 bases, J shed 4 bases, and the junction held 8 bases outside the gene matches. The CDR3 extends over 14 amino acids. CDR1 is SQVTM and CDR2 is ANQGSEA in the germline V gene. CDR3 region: CSVESGTDPYEQYF. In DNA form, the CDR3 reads TGCAGCGTTGAATCCGGGACAGACCCTTACGAGCAGTACTTC.

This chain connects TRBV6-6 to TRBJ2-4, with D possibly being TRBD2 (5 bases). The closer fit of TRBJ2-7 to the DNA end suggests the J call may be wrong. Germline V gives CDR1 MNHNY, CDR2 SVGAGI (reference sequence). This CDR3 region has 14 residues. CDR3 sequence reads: CASAAGGGFYEQYF. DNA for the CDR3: TGTGCCAGCGCCGCGGGCGGCGGCTTCTACGAGCAGTACTTC.

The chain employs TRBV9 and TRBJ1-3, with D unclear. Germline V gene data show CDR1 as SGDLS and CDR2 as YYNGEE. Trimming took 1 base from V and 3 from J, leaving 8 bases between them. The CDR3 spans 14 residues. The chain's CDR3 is CASSVSGNGNTIYF. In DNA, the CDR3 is TGTGCCAGCAGCGTAAGTGGGAATGGAAACACCATATATTTT. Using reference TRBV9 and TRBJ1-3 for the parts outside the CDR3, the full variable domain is DSGVTQTPKHLITATGQRVTLRCSPRSGDLSVYWYQQSLDQGLQFLIQYYNGEERAKGNILERFSAQQFPDLHSELNLSSLELGDSALYFCASSVSGNGNTIYFGEGSWLTVV.

CDR3 protein: CAISGRRILADYNEQFF. CDR3 bases: TGTGCCATCAGTGGGCGGCGTATTCTAGCGGATTACAATGAGCAGTTCTTC. The V and J genes are TRBV10-3 and TRBJ2-1, with 7 bases fitting TRBD2. Per the germline V gene, CDR1 is ENHRY and CDR2 is SYGVKD. The CDR3 is 17 residues long. V dropped 4 bases and J dropped 4; count of bases not matched to a gene: 13.

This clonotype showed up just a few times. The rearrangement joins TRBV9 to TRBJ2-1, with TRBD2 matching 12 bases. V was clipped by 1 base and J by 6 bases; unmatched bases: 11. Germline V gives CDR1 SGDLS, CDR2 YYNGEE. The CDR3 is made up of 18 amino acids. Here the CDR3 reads CASSVRSGLAGGTNEQFF. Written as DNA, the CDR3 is TGTGCCAGCAGCGTAAGGTCCGGGCTAGCGGGGGGGACCAATGAGCAGTTCTTC.

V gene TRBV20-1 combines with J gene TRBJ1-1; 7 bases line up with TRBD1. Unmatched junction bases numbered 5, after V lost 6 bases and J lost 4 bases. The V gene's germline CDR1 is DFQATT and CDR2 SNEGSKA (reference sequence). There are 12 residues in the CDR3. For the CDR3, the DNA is TGCAGTGCCCCGACAGGGACCACTGAAGCTTTCTTT. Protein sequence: CSAPTGTTEAFF.

CDR3 in DNA: TGCAGCGTCCCGCGGGAGGGCCTCCATGAGCAGTACTTC. This encodes CSVPREGLHEQYF. The chain has TRBV29-1 and TRBJ2-5; 9 bases match TRBD2. The CDR3 length is 13 residues. Germline V lookup: CDR1 SQVTM, CDR2 ANQGSEA. The V and J ends lost 6 bases and 11 bases, in that order; junction bases with no gene match: 13.

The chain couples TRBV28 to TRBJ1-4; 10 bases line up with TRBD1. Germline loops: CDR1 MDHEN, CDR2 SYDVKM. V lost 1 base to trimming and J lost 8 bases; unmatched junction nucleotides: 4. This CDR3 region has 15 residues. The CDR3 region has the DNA TGTGCCAGCAGTTTATCGGGACAGGGGTGGGAAAAACTGTTTTTT. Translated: CASSLSGQGWEKLFF.

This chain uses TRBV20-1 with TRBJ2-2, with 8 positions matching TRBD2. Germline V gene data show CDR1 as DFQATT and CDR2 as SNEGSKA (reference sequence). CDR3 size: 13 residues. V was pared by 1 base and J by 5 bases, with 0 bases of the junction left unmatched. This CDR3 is CSARVAGTGELFF. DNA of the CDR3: TGCAGTGCTAGAGTAGCGGGAACCGGGGAGCTGTTTTTT.

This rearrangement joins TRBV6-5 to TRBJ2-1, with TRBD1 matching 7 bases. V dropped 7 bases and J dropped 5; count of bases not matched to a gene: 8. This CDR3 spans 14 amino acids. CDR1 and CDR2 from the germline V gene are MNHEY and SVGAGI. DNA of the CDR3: TGTGCCAGCACCAAGGGACAGCTCGACAATGAGCAGTTCTTC. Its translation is CASTKGQLDNEQFF.

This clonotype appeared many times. The CDR3 region is CSVARTGVTYEQYF. CDR3 nucleotide sequence: TGCAGCGTTGCAAGGACAGGGGTGACCTACGAGCAGTACTTC. The chain joins TRBV29-1 to TRBJ2-7; 9 nucleotides agree with TRBD1. The length of the CDR3 is 14 residues. The V segment lost 4 bases and the J segment 2 bases; nucleotides outside the gene matches: 6. CDR1 and CDR2 (germline): SQVTM, ANQGSEA.

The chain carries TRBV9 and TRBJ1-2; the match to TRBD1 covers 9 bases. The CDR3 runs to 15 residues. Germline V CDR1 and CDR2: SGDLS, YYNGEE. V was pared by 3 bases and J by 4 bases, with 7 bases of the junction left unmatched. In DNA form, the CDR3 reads TGTGCCAGCAGCGCATGGACAGGGGCGTCCTATGGCTACACCTTC. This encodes CASSAWTGASYGYTF.